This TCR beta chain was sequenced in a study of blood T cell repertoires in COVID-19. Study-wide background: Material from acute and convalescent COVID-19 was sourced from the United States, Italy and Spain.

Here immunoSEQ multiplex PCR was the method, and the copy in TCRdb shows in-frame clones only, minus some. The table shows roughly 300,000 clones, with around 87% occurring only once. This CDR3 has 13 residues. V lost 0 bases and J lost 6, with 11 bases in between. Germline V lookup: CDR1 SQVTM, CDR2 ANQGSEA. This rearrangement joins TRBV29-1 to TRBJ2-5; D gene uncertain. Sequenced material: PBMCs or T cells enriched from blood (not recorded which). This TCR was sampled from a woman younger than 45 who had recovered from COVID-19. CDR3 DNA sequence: TGCAGCGTTGAAGAAGCCGCGATCAAGACCCAGTACTTC. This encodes CSVEEAAIKTQYF.